This TCR beta chain was retrieved from a study of T cells in Graves' hyperthyroidism and ophthalmopathy. This clonotype was seen only a few times. This CDR3 spans 12 amino acids. In germline, CDR1 is MNHNS, CDR2 SASEGT. V was pared by 5 bases and J by 5 bases, with 7 bases between. What was amplified from RNA transcripts were TCR beta CDR3 regions. The HTBI primer set served for first-round RT-PCR of the TCR CDR3. TCRdb reanalysed the multiplex PCR reads using MiXCR and keeps one entry per CDR3 protein. The data show roughly 420,000 distinct CDR3 sequences, roughly 13% seen once. Absent ophthalmopathy progression within 18 months defined stable Graves' hyperthyroidism.

The clonotype was recovered from a woman younger than 30 with Graves' hyperthyroidism. Sequencing was done on a sample of blood. V is TRBV6-1 and J is TRBJ2-4; D gene unclear. CDR3 sequence: CASSSWENIQYF. CDR3 bases: TGTGCCAGCAGTTCGTGGGAAAACATTCAGTACTTC.